Presented here are 27 T cell receptor beta chains from one specimen sequenced in a study. Each CDR3 protein gets one entry after TCRdb re-called the 5' RACE reads with MiXCR. The table lists 5,500 to 6,000 distinct CDR3 sequences, just over 30% of them singletons, with approximately 7.9% in the top ten. The sample consisted of memory CD4+ T cells sorted from a lymph node. Indicated subset: memory CD4+ T cells, CD4+CD45RO+CD25-. Every receptor here comes from a female donor with breast cancer.

On this clonotype itself: A much larger clone is a single base away; this may be a read error. The rearrangement links TRBV9 to TRBJ1-6, with 7 positions matching TRBD1. Germline V gives CDR1 SGDLS, CDR2 YYNGEE. The CDR3 contains 14 residues. J lost 7 bases, V lost 7 bases, and 8 bases had no gene match. CDR3 DNA: TGTGCCAGCGGGAGACAGGGTCGGAATTCACCCCTCCACTTT. Protein product: CASGRQGRNSPLHF. Using reference TRBV9 and TRBJ1-6 for the parts outside the CDR3, the full variable domain is DSGVTQTPKHLITATGQRVTLRCSPRSGDLSVYWYQQSLDQGLQFLIQYYNGEERAKGNILERFSAQQFPDLHSELNLSSLELGDSALYFCASGRQGRNSPLHFGNGTRLTVT.

Many counts were recorded for this clonotype. The chain couples TRBV27 to TRBJ2-7; D remains unclear. The CDR3 has 14 residues. CDR1 MNHEY and CDR2 SMNVEV come from the germline V gene (reference sequence). The V end lost 8 bases, the J end lost 5 bases, and 19 bases lay between the germline ends. The CDR3 coding sequence is TGTGCCAGCCTCGCCCGACGTCGGCCCCACGAGCAGTACTTC. Its translation is CASLARRRPHEQYF.

The chain uses TRBV4-1 and TRBJ1-5; D uncertain. Per the germline V gene, CDR1 is MGHRA and CDR2 is YSYEKL. The CDR3 length is 15 residues. The V end lost 1 base, the J end lost 4 bases, and 11 bases lay between the germline ends. The CDR3 nucleotides read TGCGCCAGCAGCCAAGGGTGGCAGGAAAATCAGCCCCAGCATTTT. Its protein product is CASSQGWQENQPQHF.

This clonotype has ten or more counts. The rearrangement links TRBV5-4 to TRBJ2-1; D is ambiguous. This CDR3 has 12 residues. V lost 4 bases and J lost 10, with 12 bases in between. Germline lookup yields CDR1 SGHNT and CDR2 YYREEE (reference sequence). The CDR3 DNA follows: TGTGCCAGCAGCCATGCGAACAGAGAGCAGTTCTTC. It specifies CASSHANREQFF.

Comment on this clonotype: Since a much larger clone is just one base distant, this may be a read error. The V call is TRBV2, the J call TRBJ2-2, with D tentatively TRBD1 (7 bases). The germline V gene has CDR1 SNHLY and CDR2 FYNNEI. This CDR3 spans 13 amino acids. CDR3 nucleotides: TGTGCCAGCGTCTCAGGGGGTGCCGGGGGGCTGTTTTTT. Translation gives CASVSGGAGGLFF.

The rearrangement uses TRBV29-1 and TRBJ1-1; 7 nucleotides agree with TRBD1. The germline V gene has CDR1 SQVTM and CDR2 ANQGSEA. The V gene end was trimmed by 7 bases and the J gene end by 11 bases; junction bases not matched to a gene: 10. The CDR3 has 11 amino acids. CDR3 residues: CSADSTGRAFF. The CDR3 nucleotides are TGCAGCGCTGACTCGACAGGGCGGGCTTTCTTT.

The count of this clonotype is one. Without the conserved terminal phenylalanine or tryptophan, this CDR3 likely stems from a read error. The chain couples TRBV9 to TRBJ1-1; no definite D call. The germline V and J ends were trimmed by 0 bases and 1 base, with 10 bases remaining between them. CDR1 is SGDLS, CDR2 YYNGEE, per germline. This CDR3 is built from 15 residues. In DNA form, the CDR3 reads TGTGCCAGCAGCGTAGTCTCAGAGGCGAACACTGAAGCTTTCTCT. Translated, it gives CASSVVSEANTEAFS.

Within the sample, this clonotype is medium-sized. The chain links TRBV12-3 or TRBV12-4 to TRBJ2-6; 13 nucleotides agree with TRBD2. The CDR3 loop spans 20 amino acids. The V gene end was trimmed by 3 bases and the J gene end by 0 bases; junction bases not matched to a gene: 8. The CDR3 DNA reads as TGTGCCAGCAGTTTTAAGGGACTAGCGGGGTTCCTCTCTGGGGCCAACGTCCTGACTTTC. Its translation: CASSFKGLAGFLSGANVLTF.

The chain is built from TRBV5-1 and TRBJ2-2, with D uncertain. The CDR3 runs 15 residues. V was trimmed by 4 bases and J by 6 bases, leaving 16 bases between them. CDR1 is SGHRS, CDR2 YFSETQ, per germline. In DNA form, the CDR3 reads TGCGCCAGCAGCCAGGACGGAACTGAGGCCGGGGAGCTGTTTTTT. Its protein product is CASSQDGTEAGELFF.

The V and J genes are TRBV5-1 and TRBJ2-1, with D unclear. CDR1 is SGHRS and CDR2 is YFSETQ in the germline V gene. This CDR3 is built from 13 residues. V was clipped by 5 bases and J by 10 bases, with 16 bases between them. The CDR3 loop is CASSGSRALEQFF. The CDR3 DNA is TGCGCCAGCAGTGGCAGTCGAGCGCTAGAGCAGTTCTTC.

This chain connects TRBV4-1 to TRBJ2-1, with 8 positions matching TRBD2. J lost 1 base, V lost 4 bases, and 6 bases had no gene match. Looked up from germline, CDR1 is MGHRA and CDR2 is YSYEKL. The CDR3 consists of 16 residues. CDR3 nucleotides: TGCGCCAGCAGCCTTTACGGGGGGGGGTCCTACAATGAGCAGTTCTTC. Translation gives CASSLYGGGSYNEQFF.

Judged by abundance, this clonotype is medium-sized. The rearrangement joins TRBV29-1 to TRBJ1-2; possible D gene TRBD1, 5 bases. This CDR3 comprises 13 residues. Germline CDR1 and CDR2: SQVTM and ANQGSEA. The ends were cut back, 3 bases at V and 0 bases at J, with 8 bases in the middle. CDR3 sequence reads: CSVERGTNYGYTF. CDR3 in DNA: TGCAGCGTTGAGAGGGGAACTAACTATGGCTACACCTTC.

In this sample, this clonotype is medium-sized. V is TRBV6-5 and J is TRBJ2-1; 15 positions match TRBD2. This CDR3 region has 19 residues. V lost 5 bases to trimming and J lost 1 base; unmatched junction nucleotides: 9. Per the germline V gene, CDR1 is MNHEY and CDR2 is SVGAGI. The CDR3 coding sequence is TGTGCCAGCAGTCCAGGGACTAGCGGGAGGTTGAGTTCCTACAATGAGCAGTTCTTC. Translated: CASSPGTSGRLSSYNEQFF.

This clonotype was seen more than once but under ten times. This CDR3 reads CASSNRNTEAFF. The CDR3 coding sequence is TGTGCCAGCAGTAACCGGAACACTGAAGCTTTCTTT. The genes are TRBV7-2 and TRBJ1-1, with no clear D. The CDR3 consists of 12 residues. V lost 6 bases, J lost 1 base, and 6 bases lay in between. Germline V gene lookup returns CDR1 SGHTA and CDR2 FQGNSA.

By sample fraction, this clonotype is medium-sized. The V call is TRBV5-1, the J call TRBJ2-3, with 7 positions matching TRBD1. V was clipped by 5 bases and J by 2 bases; unmatched bases: 11. CDR3 size: 16 residues. The germline V gene encodes CDR1 SGHRS and CDR2 YFSETQ. Here the CDR3 DNA reads TGCGCCAGCAGACCGGGACAGACCATAATCACAGATACGCAGTATTTT. Its protein product is CASRPGQTIITDTQYF.

In this sample, this clonotype turned up once. The junction does not match germline at one end; this may be a read error. The rearrangement links TRBV7-6 to TRBJ2-1; 10 nucleotides align to TRBD1. The CDR3 extends over 13 amino acids. Looked up from germline, CDR1 is SGHVS and CDR2 is FNYEAQ. The CDR3 region is CASRPTGGYEQSF. CDR3 DNA sequence: TGTGCCAGCAGACCGACAGGGGGCTATGAGCAGTCCTTC.

CDR3 in amino acids: CASSEHQDAEAFF. CDR3 sequence (DNA): TGTGCCAGCAGTGAACATCAGGACGCCGAAGCTTTCTTT. V is TRBV6-1 and J is TRBJ1-1; D is unresolved. The CDR3 consists of 13 residues. V lost 2 bases, J lost 8 bases, and 12 bases lay in between. The germline CDR1 and CDR2 sequences are MNHNS and SASEGT.

This clonotype was seen at least ten times. The chain joins TRBV11-3 to TRBJ2-1; TRBD2 matches 12 bases. J was trimmed by 4 bases and V by 7 bases; bases with no gene match: 11. CDR3 length: 17 amino acids. The V gene's germline CDR1 is SGHNT and CDR2 YENEEA. CDR3 region: CASNRLAGGPLYNEQFF. The CDR3 DNA reads TGTGCCAGCAATAGGCTAGCGGGGGGGCCGCTGTACAATGAGCAGTTCTTC. The whole variable domain, remainder taken from reference TRBV11-3 and TRBJ2-1, is EAGVVQSPRYKIIEKKQPVAFWCNPISGHNTLYWYLQNLGQGPELLIRYENEEAVDDSQLPKDRFSAERLKGVDSTLKIQPAELGDSAVYLCASNRLAGGPLYNEQFFGPGTRLTVL.

A few counts support this clonotype. One junction end disagrees with the germline gene, perhaps due to a read error. The genes are TRBV7-2 and TRBJ2-5, with 8 bases identical to TRBD2. The CDR3 is made up of 10 amino acids. Germline assignment: CDR1 SGHTA and CDR2 FQGNSA. This CDR3 is CASSLGGLDF. CDR3 sequence (DNA): TGTGCCAGCAGCTTAGGGGGACTAGATTTC.

This sequence joins TRBV5-1 and TRBJ2-7, with 9 bases lining up with TRBD2. Losses at the gene ends were 3 bases for V and 1 base for J; bases not matched to a gene: 2. Germline values: CDR1 SGHRS, CDR2 YFSETQ. The CDR3 sequence is 14 residues long. The CDR3 DNA sequence: TGCGCCAGCAGCTCTAGCGGGGAGTCCTACGAGCAGTACTTC. Amino acid sequence: CASSSSGESYEQYF.

This clonotype is categorized as medium-sized (0.01 to 0.1%). The CDR3 spells CASNPGGLGYEQYF. The CDR3 DNA sequence: TGTGCCAGCAACCCCGGTGGCTTAGGGTACGAGCAGTACTTC. J is TRBJ2-7 and V is TRBV7-2; D call uncertain. Germline lookup yields CDR1 SGHTA and CDR2 FQGNSA. This CDR3 spans 14 amino acids. V lost 7 bases, J lost 4 bases, and 17 bases lay in between.

V is TRBV7-6 and J is TRBJ2-7, with D hard to call. Germline CDR1 SGHVS, CDR2 FNYEAQ. The CDR3 spans 14 residues. Trimming removed 1 base at V and 6 bases at J, with 13 bases between. The CDR3 bases are TGTGCCAGCAGCTTAGGGAATAGCCCTTCCGAGCAGTACTTC. Translation: CASSLGNSPSEQYF.

In this sample, this clonotype turned up a few times. The rearrangement links TRBV7-3 to TRBJ2-5; D perhaps matches TRBD2 (5 bases). The CDR3 is made up of 14 amino acids. V lost 0 bases and J 7 bases, leaving 12 bases between the germline ends. CDR1 and CDR2 (germline): SGHTA, FQGTGA. CDR3 loop: CASSLTKGAGTQYF. The CDR3 bases are TGTGCCAGCAGCTTAACCAAAGGTGCGGGGACCCAGTACTTC.

This clonotype was seen at least ten times. V and J are TRBV20-1 and TRBJ2-5; TRBD2 is a possible D gene (5 bases). This CDR3 has 14 residues. CDR1 and CDR2 (germline): DFQATT, SNEGSKA (reference sequence). V gave up 3 bases and J gave up 4 bases, with 15 bases separating them. The CDR3: CSASLGVGSETQYF. DNA for the CDR3: TGCAGTGCTAGTTTGGGAGTGGGGTCAGAGACCCAGTACTTC.

This clonotype was counted at least ten times. The genes are TRBV2 and TRBJ1-4, with TRBD1 as a possible D gene (5 bases). Trimming shortened V by 3 bases and J by 4 bases, and 6 bases separated the two germline ends. The CDR3 spans 13 residues. Germline CDR1 reads SNHLY; CDR2 reads FYNNEI. In nucleotides, the CDR3 is TGTGCCAGCAGTGAGGACATTAATGAAAAACTGTTTTTT. It yields the protein CASSEDINEKLFF.

In its sample, this clonotype ranks as medium-sized. The chain combines TRBV7-2 with TRBJ1-1; D possibly corresponds to TRBD1 (6 bases). The CDR3 extends over 15 amino acids. Germline V lookup: CDR1 SGHTA, CDR2 FQGNSA. The ends were cut back, 5 bases at V and 1 base at J, with 14 bases in the middle. The CDR3 protein is CASSIMTGQNTEAFF. In nucleotides, the CDR3 is TGTGCCAGCAGCATCATGACAGGCCAGAACACTGAAGCTTTCTTT. Combining the CDR3 with reference TRBV7-2 and TRBJ1-1 gives the whole variable domain GAGVSQSPSNKVTEKGKDVELRCDPISGHTALYWYRQSLGQGLEFLIYFQGNSAPDKSGLPSDRFSAERTGGSVSTLTIQRTQQEDSAVYLCASSIMTGQNTEAFFGQGTRLTVV.

A remark on this clonotype: A much larger clonotype is one base distant, so this may be a read error. V and J are TRBV27 and TRBJ1-6; D is unresolved. CDR1 and CDR2 (germline): MNHEY, SMNVEV (reference sequence). The CDR3 consists of 19 residues. Trimming removed 0 bases from V and 0 bases from J, with 15 bases in between. Here the CDR3 reads CASSLSKGFLSSYNSPLHF. CDR3 in DNA: TGTGCCAGCAGTTTATCTAAGGGCTTCTTGAGCTCCTATAATTCACCCCTCCACTTT.